This TCR beta chain was captured in a study of blood T cells in healthy people across ages (dated by TCRdb to between 2015 and 2017). Background for the entire study: In model experiments, template switching captured roughly one uniquely barcoded TCR beta cDNA molecule for every two T cells. To avoid experimental bias, donors of different ages were distributed randomly across sequencing lanes. The study measured age-related changes in TCR beta repertoire diversity using deep sequencing normalized with unique cDNA molecular identifiers. Four age groups were formed from the donors: young (average about 15 years), middle-aged (approximately 41), aged (under 70) and long-lived (around 80). Using the same blood draw, the study looked at two additional independent replicas of 1 million unique cDNA reads for two donors, one aged 18 to 30 and the other aged 80 or older. The paper as a whole reports these results and caveats: As age increased, observed TCR beta diversity per million T cells dropped in a roughly linear way, and a significant reduction was already evident by age 40. Because donor CMV infection status was unknown, age-related changes in expanded clonotypes were potentially confounded. The long-lived group showed more naive CD4+ T cells, fewer expanded clones and increased TCR diversity than the aged group, suggesting age selection. Estimates of total diversity based on one million sequenced T cells were considered lower bounds and underestimates. There was a strong correlation between observed TCR beta diversity and the percentage of naive T cells measured by flow cytometry. Conclusive comparison of naive and antigen-experienced compartments was prevented by the profiling of bulk unsorted PBMCs.

The library was made by 5' RACE. The sequencer listed for this sample is Illumina HiSeq 2500. A second PCR of about 7 to 12 cycles was run with a J-beta primer mix and a sample-barcoded 5' primer. Each TCR beta cDNA molecule received a unique molecular identifier from a template-switch 5' adaptor carrying 12 random nucleotides. At least 3 million CDR3-containing paired-end reads were obtained from each sample. First-strand cDNA synthesis was performed from all RNA using the Mint cDNA synthesis kit, with priming by a TRBC-specific oligonucleotide. All cDNA was treated with uracil-DNA glycosylase and then went through a first 18-cycle PCR with the universal primers M1SS and BC2_uni_R. Processing in the source paper ran as follows. Each sample was normalized by randomly selecting 1 million high-quality reads, each carrying a distinct molecular identifier. Instead of being binned into consensus sequences, reads that shared molecular identifiers were thrown out. MiTCR, set to a Q25 quality threshold and the strictest error-elimination algorithm, was used for CDR3 identification, clonotype clustering and error correction. A nonparametric unseen species model using Euler transformation provided a lower-bound estimate of total TCR beta diversity. TCRdb applied fastp at Q25 and MiXCR to the public reads, then kept only in-frame beta chains. Duplicate CDR3 protein sequences are folded into a single record with the most common DNA and genes. TCRdb's processing, not the authors' own work, is the source of the V and J calls. In all, the sample holds around 1,600,000 distinct CDR3 sequences, and 35% to 45% of those were seen once. The ten largest make up less than 5% of the sample.

CDR1 and CDR2 (SGHRS, YFSETQ) derive from the germline V gene. Clipping removes 1 base from V and 9 bases from J, with 8 as the unmatched junction base count. Measured from the cysteine to the phenylalanine, the CDR3 is 15 residues long. Only the CDR3 region is kept as DNA, spanning 45 bases read in frame from base 1. Donors were 39 systemically healthy Caucasian individuals from Russia aged roughly 6 to 90 years. Each donor gave 8 to 10 milliliters of peripheral blood, collected into EDTA-treated Vacutainer tubes. Ficoll-Paque density-gradient centrifugation was used to isolate PBMCs, with at least 6.5 million per sample. Total RNA, at least 6 micrograms per sample, was extracted from PBMCs with Trizol reagent. Naive CD45RAhigh/CD27high T cell percentages were measured by flow cytometry on a PBMC aliquot from every donor. Points on this clonotype: The antigen it recognizes is unknown. No base quality values were provided; no much bigger clone lies one nucleotide off.

This clonotype was sampled from a woman aged 18 to 35 in good health. Sequenced material: blood. This sequence uses TRBV5-1 and TRBJ2-1, and TRBD2 matches 9 of the central bases. The encoded CDR3 is CASSLSPSGNSEQFF. The DNA sequence is as follows: TGCGCCAGCAGCTTGTCTCCTAGCGGGAATTCTGAGCAGTTCTTC.